The 23 T cell receptor beta chains reported below all come from one sample, sequenced in a study of CD8+CD57+ T cells in acquired aplastic anemia. According to the study, genomic DNA was the template for TCR beta VDJ and CDR3 profiling. TCRdb ran MiXCR on the reads and lists one entry per CDR3 protein. The sample comprises some 190,000 distinct CDR3 sequences, around half of which are singletons, and under 3.5% rests with the top ten. Material: sorted CD4+, CD8+, or CD8+CD57+ T cells (not recorded which) from PBMCs. The receptors were sampled from a human donor in good health.

This clonotype was observed a handful of times. For the CDR3, the DNA is TGCAGTGCTAGGTACCCGGGTACAACTAATGAAAAACTGTTTTTT. Its translation is CSARYPGTTNEKLFF. V gene TRBV20-1 combines with J gene TRBJ1-4; no definite D call. Germline loops: CDR1 DFQATT, CDR2 SNEGSKA (reference sequence). V lost 3 bases, J lost 0 bases, and 11 bases lay in between. The CDR3 is 15 amino acids.

In its sample, this clonotype was seen many times. This chain uses TRBV7-2 with TRBJ2-1; possible D gene TRBD2, 6 bases. Germline V lookup: CDR1 SGHTA, CDR2 FQGNSA. This CDR3 spans 13 amino acids. V lost 6 bases and J lost 8, with 14 bases in between. The CDR3: CASRVGGGDEQFF. CDR3 coding DNA: TGTGCCAGCAGAGTGGGAGGCGGGGATGAGCAGTTCTTC. Using reference TRBV7-2 and TRBJ2-1 for the parts outside the CDR3, the full variable domain is GAGVSQSPSNKVTEKGKDVELRCDPISGHTALYWYRQSLGQGLEFLIYFQGNSAPDKSGLPSDRFSAERTGGSVSTLTIQRTQQEDSAVYLCASRVGGGDEQFFGPGTRLTVL.

This clonotype was detected ten times or more. This chain uses TRBV5-1 with TRBJ2-1; TRBD2 agrees at 13 bases. The CDR3 runs 14 residues. Germline V gene lookup returns CDR1 SGHRS and CDR2 YFSETQ. J lost 7 bases, V lost 5 bases, and 3 bases had no gene match. The chain's CDR3 is CASSSGLAGNEQFF. CDR3 DNA: TGCGCCAGCAGTTCGGGACTAGCGGGAAATGAGCAGTTCTTC.

This clonotype was observed at least ten times. The chain is built from TRBV19 and TRBJ1-5; 7 nucleotides match TRBD1. The CDR3 loop spans 15 amino acids. The junction had 6 bases not matched to a gene; V was cut back by 6 bases and J by 1 base. CDR1 and CDR2 (germline): LNHDA, SQIVND (reference sequence). The CDR3 DNA reads TGTGCCAGTAGGGGACAGTGGGGGAGCAATCAGCCCCAGCATTTT. It yields the protein CASRGQWGSNQPQHF.

A remark on this clonotype: At one end the junction does not follow the germline gene, possibly because of a read error. The chain links TRBV7-3 to TRBJ2-5; either TRBD1 or TRBD2 may fit D (5 bases each). The germline CDR1 and CDR2 sequences are SGHTA and FQGTGA. This CDR3 region has 15 residues. CDR3 nucleotide sequence: TGTGCTAGCAGCTTAGCGCAGGGCGCCCAAGAGACCCAGTACTTC. Residues: CASSLAQGAQETQYF.

This clonotype was seen only a few times. The V call is TRBV2, the J call TRBJ1-1, with 9 bases lining up with TRBD1. Germline V lookup: CDR1 SNHLY, CDR2 FYNNEI. The CDR3 is made up of 13 amino acids. V was clipped by 4 bases and J by 3 bases; unmatched bases: 0. CDR3 sequence: CASSGQGDTEAFF. As DNA, the CDR3 is TGTGCCAGCAGTGGACAGGGGGACACTGAAGCTTTCTTT.

For this clonotype: Germline is not matched at one junction end, which may reflect a read error. The CDR3 DNA follows: TGCGCCAGCAGCCTCGGACAGAACTATGGCTGCACCTTC. Translating it yields CASSLGQNYGCTF. The chain uses TRBV4-1 and TRBJ1-2; maybe TRBD1 (6 bases). Germline values: CDR1 MGHRA, CDR2 YSYEKL. This CDR3 comprises 13 residues.

The sample holds a few counts of this clonotype. This may arise from a read error, as a much more abundant clone is one base away. CDR3 coding DNA: TGCAGTGCTACGGGACTAACGGGAGTTCAAGGGCACAATGAGCAGTTCTTC. Translated: CSATGLTGVQGHNEQFF. The chain recombines TRBV20-1 with TRBJ2-1, with TRBD2 matching 7 bases. J was trimmed by 5 bases and V by 4 bases; bases with no gene match: 17. Germline assignment: CDR1 DFQATT and CDR2 SNEGSKA (reference sequence). The CDR3 is 17 residues long.

DNA for the CDR3: TGCAGTGCTCGAAGGACAGGGGGTGGAGAGCAGTACTTC. This sequence encodes CSARRTGGGEQYF. V gene TRBV20-1 combines with J gene TRBJ2-7, with TRBD1 identical over 10 bases. This CDR3 region has 13 residues. V gave up 5 bases and J gave up 7 bases; unmatched junction bases: 8. Per the germline V gene, CDR1 is DFQATT and CDR2 is SNEGSKA (reference sequence).

This clonotype showed up many times. The chain is built from TRBV5-6 and TRBJ1-1; D is perhaps TRBD1 (5 bases). Germline CDR1 reads SGHDT; CDR2 reads YYEEEE. The ends were cut back, 1 base at V and 5 bases at J, with 12 bases in the middle. The CDR3 spans 14 residues. CDR3 region: CASSLMGGGTEAFF. CDR3 sequence (DNA): TGTGCCAGCAGCTTGATGGGGGGGGGAACTGAAGCTTTCTTT. Full variable domain (rest looked up from reference TRBV5-6 and TRBJ1-1): DAGVTQSPTHLIKTRGQQVTLRCSPKSGHDTVSWYQQALGQGPQFIFQYYEEEERQRGNFPDRFSGHQFPNYSSELNVNALLLGDSALYLCASSLMGGGTEAFFGQGTRLTVV.

This chain connects TRBV19 to TRBJ2-1, with 10 bases identical to TRBD1. Germline V lookup: CDR1 LNHDA, CDR2 SQIVND (reference sequence). V shed 4 bases and J 2 bases; nucleotides not matched to a gene: 8. The CDR3 runs 17 residues. The CDR3 DNA reads as TGTGCCAGTAGTAAACGTACGGGACAGGGGACCTACAATGAGCAGTTCTTC. It is translated as CASSKRTGQGTYNEQFF. The complete variable domain, with remaining parts taken from reference TRBV19 and TRBJ2-1, reads DGGITQSPKYLFRKEGQNVTLSCEQNLNHDAMYWYRQDPGQGLRLIYYSQIVNDFQKGDIAEGYSVSREKKESFPLTVTSAQKNPTAFYLCASSKRTGQGTYNEQFFGPGTRLTVL.

This clonotype has only a few counts. V and J are TRBV9 and TRBJ1-6; D not certain. The CDR3 extends over 12 amino acids. The V end was cut by 4 bases, the J end by 7 bases, with 6 bases between. Germline V gives CDR1 SGDLS, CDR2 YYNGEE. CDR3 nucleotide sequence: TGTGCCAGCAGCTTGTTGAATTCACCCCTCCACTTT. It translates to CASSLLNSPLHF.

The chain employs TRBV10-3 and TRBJ2-1, with 13 nucleotides matching TRBD2. CDR1 is ENHRY, CDR2 SYGVKD, per germline. Losses at the gene ends were 6 bases for V and 8 bases for J; bases not matched to a gene: 7. This CDR3 has 15 amino acids. The CDR3 protein is CAIRVTSGRAHEQFF. DNA of the CDR3: TGTGCCATCAGAGTAACTAGCGGGAGGGCCCATGAGCAGTTCTTC.

This clonotype was picked up many times. The chain links TRBV2 to TRBJ1-2, with D hard to call. Germline V gives CDR1 SNHLY, CDR2 FYNNEI. The CDR3 runs 10 residues. The V end was cut by 7 bases, the J end by 7 bases, with 7 bases between. The CDR3 region has the DNA TGTGCCAGCACCGAAGTTGGCTACACCTTC. This translates into CASTEVGYTF.

The J gene is TRBJ1-2, the V gene TRBV29-1; D gene ambiguous. Trimming removed 4 bases from V and 2 bases from J, with 5 bases in between. This CDR3 region has 11 residues. The germline V gene has CDR1 SQVTM and CDR2 ANQGSEA. The DNA for the CDR3 is TGCAGCGTTGGTGTCAACTATGGCTACACCTTC. Amino acid sequence: CSVGVNYGYTF.

This clonotype was counted many times. This chain connects TRBV4-1 to TRBJ2-7; D is tentatively TRBD1 or TRBD2 (5 bases each). The germline gives CDR1 MGHRA, CDR2 YSYEKL. The CDR3 spans 15 residues. The germline V and J ends were trimmed by 6 bases and 0 bases, with 15 bases remaining between them. The DNA of the CDR3 is TGCGCCAGCAGAGGGGCAGTGAGGGGCTCCTACGAGCAGTACTTC. This translates into CASRGAVRGSYEQYF.

This chain joins TRBV9 and TRBJ1-2; D gene uncertain. The CDR3 runs 14 residues. Germline CDR1 and CDR2: SGDLS and YYNGEE. V was cut by 0 bases and J by 2 bases, with 8 bases left in between. The CDR3 DNA follows: TGTGCCAGCAGCGTAGGCGGGGTGAACTATGGCTACACCTTC. Protein sequence: CASSVGGVNYGYTF. The full variable domain, with the rest looked up from reference TRBV9 and TRBJ1-2, is DSGVTQTPKHLITATGQRVTLRCSPRSGDLSVYWYQQSLDQGLQFLIQYYNGEERAKGNILERFSAQQFPDLHSELNLSSLELGDSALYFCASSVGGVNYGYTFGSGTRLTVV.

The chain carries TRBV25-1 and TRBJ2-3, with 8 bases lining up with TRBD2. The CDR3 runs to 16 residues. The germline CDR1 and CDR2 sequences are MGHDK and SYGVNS. The J segment lost 2 bases and the V segment lost 4 bases, leaving 8 bases of the junction unmatched. CDR3 in DNA: TGTGCCAGCAGTGCCGGGCGAGCGGGAGTCACAGATACGCAGTATTTT. Its translation: CASSAGRAGVTDTQYF.

This chain connects TRBV29-1 to TRBJ2-7; D gene unclear. V lost 3 bases and J lost 3, with 18 bases in between. There are 15 residues in the CDR3. Germline V CDR1 and CDR2: SQVTM, ANQGSEA. In DNA, the CDR3 is TGCAGCGTTGACATTCCCAGCAGTCGCTACTACGAGCAGTACTTC. It is translated as CSVDIPSSRYYEQYF.

Points on this clonotype: Given a much more abundant clone one base away, this may be a read error. Because the CDR3 is missing its conserved closing phenylalanine or tryptophan, this is likely a read error. The rearrangement joins TRBV20-1 to TRBJ2-2, with TRBD2 identical over 9 bases. This CDR3 has 15 residues. Germline assignment: CDR1 DFQATT and CDR2 SNEGSKA (reference sequence). Losses at the gene ends were 0 bases for V and 4 bases for J; bases not matched to a gene: 3. In nucleotides, the CDR3 is TGCAGTGCTAGAGATAATAGCGGGAGCACCGGGGAGCTGTTTTCT. It codes for CSARDNSGSTGELFS.

A remark on this clonotype: This sequence may be a read error, since a much larger clone differs from it by one base. The V and J genes are TRBV7-3 and TRBJ2-5; D gene unclear. Deletions cut 2 bases from V and 2 bases from J, with 27 bases between. The germline V gene encodes CDR1 SGHTA and CDR2 FQGTGA. The CDR3 is 20 amino acids. The CDR3 loop reads CASSLVSGFRAAALQETQYF. In DNA, the CDR3 is TGTGCCAGCAGCTTAGTTTCTGGGTTTCGGGCCGCCGCATTACAAGAGACCCAGTACTTC.

This clonotype was observed a few times. The chain joins TRBV6-1 to TRBJ2-7, with unresolved D. CDR1 and CDR2 (germline): MNHNS, SASEGT. Trimming stripped 4 bases from V and 2 bases from J, with 6 bases between. CDR3 size: 12 residues. Written as DNA, the CDR3 is TGTGCCAGCAGTGTCCAAACCTACGAGCAGTACTTC. Its protein is CASSVQTYEQYF.

Comment on this clonotype: A much larger clonotype is one base distant, so this may be a read error. This chain uses TRBV9 with TRBJ2-1, with TRBD1 matching 7 bases. This CDR3 comprises 16 residues. Losses at the gene ends were 3 bases for V and 3 bases for J; bases not matched to a gene: 9. CDR1 and CDR2 (germline): SGDLS, YYNGEE. The CDR3 sequence: CASSASGTDDYNEQFF. CDR3 DNA sequence: TGTGCCAGCAGCGCTTCCGGGACAGACGACTACAATGAGCAGTTCTTC.